This T cell receptor beta chain was identified during a study of identical twins. MiXCR was run by TCRdb on the 5' RACE reads, yielding one entry per CDR3 protein. The data hold just under 650,000 distinct CDR3 sequences, with 7.1% observed a single time. Study-wide results and limits: Twin-shared out-of-frame alpha sequences were enriched for low generation probability.

With V trimmed by 5 bases and J by 7 bases, 16 bases remained unmatched. This CDR3 spans 17 amino acids. Germline CDR1 PRHDT, CDR2 FYEKMQ (reference sequence). On this clonotype itself: What it binds is unknown.

In addition, the sample was reused for a study of yellow fever vaccine responses in identical twins. As that study records: Reportedly, twins' vaccine T cell responses looked partly convergent and partly personalized.

The sequence was collected from a woman between 18 and 30 years old in good health. Sequencing used PBMCs. The genes are TRBV13 and TRBJ2-5, with 10 bases identical to TRBD2. The CDR3 DNA reads as TGTGCCAGCAGCCCGAGGACTAGCGGTTCGACGGGTGCGACCCAGTACTTC. Amino acid sequence: CASSPRTSGSTGATQYF. Combining the CDR3 with reference TRBV13 and TRBJ2-5 gives the whole variable domain AAGVIQSPRHLIKEKRETATLKCYPIPRHDTVYWYQQGPGQDPQFLISFYEKMQSDKGSIPDRFSAQQFSDYHSELNMSSLELGDSALYFCASSPRTSGSTGATQYFGPGTRLLVL.